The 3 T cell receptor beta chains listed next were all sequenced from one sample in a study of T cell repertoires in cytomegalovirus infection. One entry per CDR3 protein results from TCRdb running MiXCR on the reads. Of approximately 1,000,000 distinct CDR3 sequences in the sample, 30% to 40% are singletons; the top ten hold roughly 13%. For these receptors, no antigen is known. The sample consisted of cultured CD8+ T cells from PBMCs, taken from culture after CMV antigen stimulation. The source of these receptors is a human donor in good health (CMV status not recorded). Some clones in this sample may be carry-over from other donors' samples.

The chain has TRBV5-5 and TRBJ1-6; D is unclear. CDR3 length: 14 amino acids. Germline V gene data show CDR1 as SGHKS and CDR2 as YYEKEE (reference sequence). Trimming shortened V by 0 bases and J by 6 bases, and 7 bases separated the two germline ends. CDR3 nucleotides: TGTGCCAGCAGCTTGGACGTAGTTAATTCACCCCTCCACTTT. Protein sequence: CASSLDVVNSPLHF.

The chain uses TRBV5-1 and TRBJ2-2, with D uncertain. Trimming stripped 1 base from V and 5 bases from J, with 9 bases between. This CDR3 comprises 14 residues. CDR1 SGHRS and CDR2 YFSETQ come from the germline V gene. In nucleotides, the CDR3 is TGCGCCAGCAGCTTGTCCTGGGAAACCGGGGAGCTGTTTTTT. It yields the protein CASSLSWETGELFF.

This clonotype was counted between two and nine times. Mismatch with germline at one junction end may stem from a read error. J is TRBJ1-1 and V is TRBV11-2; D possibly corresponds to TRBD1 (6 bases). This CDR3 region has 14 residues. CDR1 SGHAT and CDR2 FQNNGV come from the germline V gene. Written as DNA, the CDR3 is TGTGCCAGCAGCCTAGAACAAGGGGGGTTTGAAGCTTTCTTT. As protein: CASSLEQGGFEAFF.